These 6 T cell receptor beta chains were all obtained from the same sample, sequenced in a study of blood T cell repertoires in COVID-19. Sequenced by immunoSEQ multiplex PCR; TCRdb stores in-frame clones only, minus some. This sample carries a few hundred thousand clones, roughly 90% of them seen once, and the ten largest clones take around 1.3%. Sequenced material: peripheral blood. These receptors were taken from a man in his forties or fifties with acute or convalescent COVID-19.

The chain combines TRBV29-1 with TRBJ2-1; D may be TRBD1 (5 bases). Germline assignment: CDR1 SQVTM and CDR2 ANQGSEA. The CDR3 runs 14 residues. Trimming took off 4 bases at V and 5 bases at J, with 15 bases between the two ends. The CDR3, as DNA: TGCAGCGTTGGTACAGGCGCGTTGAACAATGAGCAGTTCTTC. Translated: CSVGTGALNNEQFF.

The rearrangement joins TRBV5-1 to TRBJ1-1; 11 nucleotides match TRBD1. Germline V gene data show CDR1 as SGHRS and CDR2 as YFSETQ. This CDR3 spans 16 amino acids. With V trimmed by 4 bases and J by 7 bases, 12 bases remained unmatched. The CDR3 bases are TGCGCCAGCAGCCCCGGACAGGGGGCGGTCTACGGTGAAGCTTTCTTT. This sequence encodes CASSPGQGAVYGEAFF. Together with reference TRBV5-1 and TRBJ1-1, the CDR3 gives the full variable domain: KAGVTQTPRYLIKTRGQQVTLSCSPISGHRSVSWYQQTPGQGLQFLFEYFSETQRNKGNFPGRFSGRQFSNSRSEMNVSTLELGDSALYLCASSPGQGAVYGEAFFGQGTRLTVV.

This clone was observed a few times. The chain couples TRBV3-1 (or the pseudogene TRBV3-2) to TRBJ2-1; TRBD1 matches 10 bases. The germline CDR1 and CDR2 sequences are LGHDT and YNNKEL (reference sequence). The V segment lost 4 bases and the J segment 8 bases; nucleotides outside the gene matches: 17. The CDR3 runs to 18 residues. The CDR3 reads CASSPVLGTGDMGDEQFF. DNA for the CDR3: TGTGCCAGCAGCCCCGTCCTGGGGACAGGGGATATGGGAGATGAGCAGTTCTTC.

This clone occurred once. In DNA, the CDR3 is TGTGCCACCAAACAGGGCTCTCAGCCCCAGCATTTT. Protein: CATKQGSQPQHF. The V and J genes are TRBV12-3 or TRBV12-4 and TRBJ1-5, with D maybe TRBD1 (6 bases). The CDR3 has 12 amino acids. Trimming pared 10 bases from V and 6 bases from J, leaving 13 bases between.

For this clone: A junction boundary mismatches the germline segment, possibly from a read error. J is TRBJ1-2 and V is TRBV7-9; no firm D call. CDR3 length: 12 residues. CDR1 and CDR2 from the germline V gene are SEHNR and FQNEAQ (reference sequence). CDR3 amino acids: CASSLGQGRVIF. CDR3 sequence (DNA): TGTGCCAGCAGCTTAGGCCAAGGCCGGGTCATCTTC.

The V gene is TRBV5-4, the J gene TRBJ1-2; D perhaps matches TRBD1 (5 bases). V lost 0 bases to trimming and J lost 4 bases, with 16 bases between them. The germline gives CDR1 SGHNT, CDR2 YYREEE (reference sequence). This CDR3 comprises 16 residues. In nucleotides, the CDR3 is TGTGCCAGCAGCTTGGCGGGAGGGACTTTGGGCTATGGCTACACCTTC. The encoded protein is CASSLAGGTLGYGYTF. The full variable domain, in which reference TRBV5-4 and TRBJ1-2 provide the parts outside the CDR3, is ETGVTQSPTHLIKTRGQQVTLRCSSQSGHNTVSWYQQALGQGPQFIFQYYREEENGRGNFPPRFSGLQFPNYSSELNVNALELDDSALYLCASSLAGGTLGYGYTFGSGTRLTVV.